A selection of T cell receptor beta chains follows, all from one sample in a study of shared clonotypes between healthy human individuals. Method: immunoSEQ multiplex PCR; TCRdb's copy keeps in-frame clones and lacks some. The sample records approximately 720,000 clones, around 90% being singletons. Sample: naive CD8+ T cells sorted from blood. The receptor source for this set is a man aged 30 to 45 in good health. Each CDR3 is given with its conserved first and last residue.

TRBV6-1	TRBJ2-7	CASSEAPSSSYEQYF
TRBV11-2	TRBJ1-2	CASSQTGLEGYTF
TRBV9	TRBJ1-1	CASSVEFGQREAFF
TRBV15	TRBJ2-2	CATSRGGSGTGELFF
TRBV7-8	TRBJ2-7	CASSLDRSYEQYF
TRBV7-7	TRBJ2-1	CASSKETHNEQFF
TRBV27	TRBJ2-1	CASRSEIVYEQFF
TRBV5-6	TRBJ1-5	CASSLGSSWQGNNQPQHF
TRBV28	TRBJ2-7	CASSSDSLEQYF
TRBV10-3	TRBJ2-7	CAIRESYEQYF
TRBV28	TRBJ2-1	CASSSNPAGRIYNEQFF
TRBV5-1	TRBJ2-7	CASSWGGYEQYF
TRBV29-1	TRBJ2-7	CSVNGLAGAGPTGEQYF
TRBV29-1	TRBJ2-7	CSVAGTSYEQYF
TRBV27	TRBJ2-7	CASSLDLSPSYEQYF
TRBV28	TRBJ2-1	CASTSGLAAYNEQFF
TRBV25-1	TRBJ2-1	CASSKRDSSYNEQFF
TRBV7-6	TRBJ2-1	CASSPPGNEQFF
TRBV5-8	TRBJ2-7	CASSLVLRDYEQYF
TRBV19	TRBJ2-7	CASSIGTGTSYEQYF
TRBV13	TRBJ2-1	CASSLANQALFYNEQFF
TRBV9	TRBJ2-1	CASSSRTSGYNEQFF
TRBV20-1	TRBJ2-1	CSASWGDEQFF
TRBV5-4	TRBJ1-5	CASSSLGQPQHF
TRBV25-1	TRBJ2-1	CASNHYQGFEQFF
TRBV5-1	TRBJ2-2	CASSLEGSGRPGELFF
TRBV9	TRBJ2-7	CASSMGMNEQYF
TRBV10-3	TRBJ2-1	CAITQGLAGVWDEQFF
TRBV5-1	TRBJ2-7	CASSLVADYEQYF
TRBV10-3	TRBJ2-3	CAIQVGETQYF
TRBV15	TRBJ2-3	CATSRLSPGDTQYF
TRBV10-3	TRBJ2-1	CAISDSSLALYNEQFF
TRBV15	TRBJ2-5	CATSRDLEGRTQYF
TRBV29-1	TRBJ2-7	CSVLEREGPSTYEQYF
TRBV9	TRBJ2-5	CASSPGTSGRETQYF
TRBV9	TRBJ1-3	CASSAAQGFGNTIYF
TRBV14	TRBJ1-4	CASSQDHRAREKLFF
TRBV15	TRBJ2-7	CATSGGVLGEQYF
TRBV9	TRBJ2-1	CASGAINEQFF
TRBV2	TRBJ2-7	CASRDSNHYEQYF
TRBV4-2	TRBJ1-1	CASSQDLTGSNTEAFF
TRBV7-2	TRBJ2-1	CASSLEAGRVSDEQFF
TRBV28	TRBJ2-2	CASSLSRRGELFF
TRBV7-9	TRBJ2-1	CASRSRLAGGPPRQFF
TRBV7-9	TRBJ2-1	CASNRDKESSYNEQFF
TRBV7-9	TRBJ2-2	CAGYEGTGELFF
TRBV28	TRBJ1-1	CASSLAGGFTEAFF
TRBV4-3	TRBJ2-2	CASSQELWASKAGELFF
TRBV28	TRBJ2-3	CASSPMASGQGARDTQYF
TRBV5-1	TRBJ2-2	CASSPAEYTGELFF
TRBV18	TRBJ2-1	CASSPEGYGNYNEQFF
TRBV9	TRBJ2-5	CASSVGQLRGETQYF
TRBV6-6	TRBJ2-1	CASSYSAGGPRNEQFF
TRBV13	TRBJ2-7	CASSPTNADQDSYEQYF
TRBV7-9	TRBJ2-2	CAYGAPNTGELFF
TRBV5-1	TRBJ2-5	CASSLEGLAGGETQYF
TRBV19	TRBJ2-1	CASSIPLGTVNEQFF
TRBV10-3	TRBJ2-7	CAISESPYRNIYEQYF
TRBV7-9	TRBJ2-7	CASSTDSGTYEQYF
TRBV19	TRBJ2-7	CATLAVGRGVGEQYF